The 24 T cell receptor beta chains reported below all come from one sample, sequenced in a study of tissue T cells after allogeneic stem cell transplantation. Libraries were prepared by immunoSEQ multiplex PCR; TCRdb keeps only in-frame clonotypes and omits some of them. The sample lists roughly 50,000 clones, about 73% occurring once. The sample taken for sequencing was sorted cells pooled from one or two spleens. These receptor sequences come from a pool of C57BL/6 mice in good health.

In the case of this clone: Gene and germline names: mouse. The CDR3 extends 1 residue past the end of the read, so its final part is completed from the germline J gene. The chain uses TRBV17 and TRBJ1-5; D is unresolved. CDR3 length: 12 residues. CDR1 is MNHDT and CDR2 is YYDKIL in the germline V gene. The V and J ends lost 2 bases and 4 bases respectively, with 3 bases between them. The CDR3 bases that were read are TGTGCTAGCAGTAGATCAAACCAGGCTCCGCTT. It translates to CASSRSNQAPL. The CDR3 as a whole reads CASSRSNQAPLF.

As concerns this clone: Gene names denote mouse genes. The CDR3 sequence: CTCSAGQGTNERLFF. The sequenced CDR3 bases are TGCACCTGCAGTGCAGGACAGGGGACCAACGAAAGATTATTT. V is TRBV1 and J is TRBJ1-4, with TRBD1 identical over 8 bases. The read finishes 1 residue shy of the CDR3 end, and the germline J gene is used to complete it. The CDR3 length is 15 residues. Germline CDR1 NSQYPW, CDR2 LRSPGD (reference sequence). V lost 1 base to trimming and J lost 3 bases; unmatched junction nucleotides: 1.

Concerning this clone itself: The genes are named according to mouse. The observed sequence ends 1 residue before the CDR3 terminus, with the missing tail filled in from the germline J gene. This chain connects TRBV13-3 to TRBJ2-7; 11 bases agree with TRBD2. Trimming removed 1 base from V and 4 bases from J; junction bases left unmatched: 1. Germline CDR1 NNHDY, CDR2 SYVADS. This CDR3 contains 14 residues. The CDR3 sequence is CASSDRDWGYEQYF. The sequenced part of the CDR3 DNA is TGTGCCAGCAGTGATAGGGACTGGGGGTATGAACAGTAC.

On this clone: The gene symbols are mouse symbols. Read sequence stops 1 residue before the CDR3 end, and the germline J gene provides the missing end. The rearrangement uses TRBV5 and TRBJ2-3; TRBD2 matches at 10 bases. Germline assignment: CDR1 LGHNA and CDR2 YNLKQL (reference sequence). J lost 1 base, V lost 3 bases, and 4 bases had no gene match. This CDR3 has 16 residues. The CDR3 protein is CASSQTGTGGAETLYF. The covered CDR3 bases are TGTGCCAGCAGCCAGACCGGGACTGGGGGTGCAGAAACGCTGTAT.

This clone occurred once. Germline and genes: mouse. The observed sequence ends 1 residue before the CDR3 terminus, with the missing tail filled in from the germline J gene. Other DNA sequences of this sample code for an identical CDR3. The chain employs TRBV20 and TRBJ2-3, with a possible D match to TRBD1 (6 bases). CDR1 and CDR2 from the germline V gene are GFQATS and STVNSAI. The CDR3 has 13 residues. Trimming removed 5 bases at V and 0 bases at J, with 9 bases between. CDR3 sequence reads: CGAGTSSAETLYF. CDR3 DNA (partial): TGTGGTGCTGGGACATCTAGTGCAGAAACGCTGTAT.

Remarks on this clone: Gene names and germline refer to mouse. The CDR3 end is not reached by the read, which stops 1 residue before it; the germline J gene fills it in. The chain links TRBV5 to TRBJ2-4; 8 nucleotides line up with TRBD2. Germline CDR1 and CDR2: LGHNA and YNLKQL (reference sequence). There are 15 residues in the CDR3. Unmatched junction bases numbered 3, after V lost 0 bases and J lost 4 bases. The part of the CDR3 DNA that was read is TGTGCCAGCAGCCAAGACTGGGGGGCGAAAAACACCTTGTAC. This translates into CASSQDWGAKNTLY. The whole CDR3 is CASSQDWGAKNTLYF.

On this clone itself: Gene labels here are mouse ones. The CDR3 here is CASSQSPPGLGGIQQFF. CDR3 bases read: TGTGCCAGCAGCCAATCTCCCCCGGGACTGGGGGGGATTCAGCAGTTC. This chain uses TRBV2 with TRBJ2-1; 13 nucleotides agree with TRBD2. The CDR3 end falls 1 residue outside the read, so it is completed with the germline J gene. Germline V CDR1 and CDR2: LGHNA, YSYQKL. After removal of 2 bases from V and 11 bases from J, the junction contained 12 bases not matched to a gene. The CDR3 has 17 amino acids.

This clone was found a few times. Mouse names are used for the genes. The CDR3 end is not reached by the read, which stops 1 residue before it; the germline J gene fills it in. The sample holds other DNA sequences that translate to the same CDR3. The chain employs TRBV19 and TRBJ1-3, with D unresolved. CDR3 length: 13 residues. V was cut by 1 base and J by 0 bases, with 2 bases left in between. In germline, CDR1 is FNHDT, CDR2 SITEND (reference sequence). CDR3 DNA, as far as it was read: TGTGCCAGCAGTATAAATTCTGGAAATACGCTCTAT. Translated, it gives CASSINSGNTLY. The complete CDR3 sequence is CASSINSGNTLYF.

This clone has just a few counts. Gene names and germline refer to mouse. The read comes to an end 1 residue before the CDR3 does, leaving the germline J gene to fill in the end. The chain links TRBV1 to TRBJ2-7; maybe TRBD1 (6 bases). Germline-derived CDR1 and CDR2 are NSQYPW and LRSPGD (reference sequence). V lost 3 bases, J lost 0 bases, and 12 bases lay in between. There are 15 residues in the CDR3. The CDR3 loop is CTCSARTASSYEQYF. CDR3 bases read: TGCACCTGCAGTGCTCGGACAGCAAGCTCCTATGAACAGTAC.

To note about this clone: Gene names denote mouse genes. The CDR3 end lies 1 residue beyond the end of the read and is filled in from the germline J gene. This chain links TRBV13-1 with TRBJ2-5; 11 nucleotides match TRBD2. Germline CDR1 is NSHNY and CDR2 is SYGAGN. The CDR3 is 15 residues long. Trimming cost V 1 base and J 8 bases; bases outside gene matches: 6. Partial CDR3 DNA: TGTGCCAGCAGTGATACACTGGGGGGGCGTGGCACCCAGTAC. This gives the protein CASSDTLGGRGTQY. From start to end, the CDR3 is CASSDTLGGRGTQYF.

With respect to this clone: The gene names given are mouse names. The CDR3 end lies 1 residue beyond the end of the read and is filled in from the germline J gene. The rearrangement joins TRBV2 to TRBJ1-2, with D unclear. The CDR3 has 14 residues. In germline, CDR1 is LGHNA, CDR2 YSYQKL. V was cut by 0 bases and J by 0 bases, with 5 bases left in between. Partial CDR3 DNA: TGTGCCAGCAGCCAAGATCCCGCAAACTCCGACTACACC. Translating gives CASSQDPANSDYT. The whole CDR3 protein reads CASSQDPANSDYTF.

A remark on this clone: Gene names follow the mouse nomenclature. Read sequence stops 1 residue before the CDR3 end, and the germline J gene provides the missing end. The gene calls are TRBV26 and TRBJ1-1; D perhaps matches TRBD1 (5 bases). CDR1 KGHPV and CDR2 FQNQEV come from the germline V gene (reference sequence). Trimming took 2 bases from V and 3 from J, leaving 7 bases between them. There are 13 residues in the CDR3. The sequenced part of the CDR3 DNA is TGTGCCAGCAGTCTGGGGGGGGACACAGAAGTCTTC. As protein: CASSLGGDTEVF. The entire CDR3 sequence reads CASSLGGDTEVFF.

Worth noting for this clone: Gene labels here are mouse ones. The missing CDR3 end, 1 residue past where the read stops, is filled in from the germline J gene. J is TRBJ2-2 and V is TRBV13-1, with D possibly matching TRBD2 (6 bases). The V end lost 3 bases, the J end lost 1 base, and 7 bases lay between the germline ends. The CDR3 is 14 residues long. Per germline, CDR1 NSHNY and CDR2 SYGAGN. CDR3 region: CASSVGGNTGQLYF. Partial CDR3 DNA: TGTGCCAGCAGTGTTGGGGGAAACACCGGGCAGCTCTAC.

About this clone: Gene names refer to mouse genes. The observed sequence ends 1 residue before the CDR3 terminus, with the missing tail filled in from the germline J gene. The rearrangement joins TRBV13-2 to TRBJ1-2; 9 bases align to TRBD1. Germline V gene sequence: CDR1 NNHNN, CDR2 SYGAGS (reference sequence). The CDR3 runs to 15 residues. With V trimmed by 0 bases and J by 3 bases, 3 bases remained unmatched. CDR3 sequence: CASGDARTGDSDYTF. The part of the CDR3 DNA that was read is TGTGCCAGCGGTGATGCGAGGACAGGGGACTCCGACTACACC.

This clone was found once. Gene names and germline match the mouse. The CDR3 goes on 1 residue after the read ends, and that part is filled in from the germline J gene. This chain joins TRBV1 and TRBJ1-3; TRBD1 agrees at 8 bases. The ends lost 2 bases at V and 0 bases at J; junction bases unmatched: 0. The CDR3 totals 15 residues. Germline V lookup: CDR1 NSQYPW, CDR2 LRSPGD (reference sequence). Here the CDR3 reads CTCSATGGSGNTLYF. CDR3 bases read: TGCACCTGCAGTGCAACAGGGGGTTCTGGAAATACGCTCTAT. Full variable domain (outside the CDR3, taken from reference TRBV1 and TRBJ1-3): VTLLEQNPRWRLVPRGQAVNLRCILKNSQYPWMSWYQQDLQKQLQWLFTLRSPGDKEVKSLPGADYLATRVTDTELRLQVANMSQGRTLYCTCSATGGSGNTLYFGEGSRLIVV.

As concerns this clone: The listed genes are named as in mouse. CDR3 bases read: TGTGCCTGGACAACAAACTCCGACTACACC. It codes for CAWTTNSDYT. The full-length CDR3 reads as CAWTTNSDYTF. The chain combines TRBV31 with TRBJ1-2; no clear D. The missing CDR3 end, 1 residue past where the read stops, is filled in from the germline J gene. V shed 4 bases and J shed 0 bases, with 3 bases lying between them. CDR3 length: 11 amino acids. The V gene's germline CDR1 is GKSSPN and CDR2 SITVG.

Of note for this clone: Mouse names are used for the genes. From the germline J gene comes the end of the CDR3, since the read stops 1 residue before it. The chain is built from TRBV14 and TRBJ2-4; 9 positions agree with TRBD1. V lost 2 bases and J lost 3; bases outside the gene matches: 4. Germline V gene lookup returns CDR1 SGHDT and CDR2 FRDEAV. This CDR3 has 15 amino acids. Partial CDR3 DNA: TGTGCCAGCAGTTTACAGGGGGCGGGGCAAAACACCTTGTAC. It is translated as CASSLQGAGQNTLY. The full CDR3 protein reads CASSLQGAGQNTLYF. The full variable domain, completed using reference TRBV14 and TRBJ2-4, is EAGVTQSPRYAVLQEGQAVSFWCDPISGHDTLYWYQQPRDQGPQLLVYFRDEAVIDNSQLPSDRFSAVRPKGTNSTLKIQSAKQGDTATYLCASSLQGAGQNTLYFGAGTRLSVL.

As regards this clone: Gene names and germline match the mouse. From the germline J gene comes the end of the CDR3, since the read stops 1 residue before it. The chain recombines TRBV13-2 with TRBJ1-2; D gene ambiguous. Germline assignment: CDR1 NNHNN and CDR2 SYGAGS (reference sequence). V gave up 0 bases and J gave up 0 bases, with 9 bases separating them. This CDR3 is 15 amino acids long. The covered CDR3 bases are TGTGCCAGCGGTGATGCAGGCCTTGCAAACTCCGACTACACC. Translation: CASGDAGLANSDYT. The whole CDR3 protein reads CASGDAGLANSDYTF.

Concerning this clone: Gene names denote mouse genes. Sequencing ends 1 residue short of the CDR3 end; the germline J gene provides the rest. Different DNA sequences within this sample yield the same CDR3. The chain links TRBV15 to TRBJ1-1; D might be TRBD1 (5 bases). Trimming pared 3 bases from V and 0 bases from J, leaving 8 bases between. This CDR3 has 14 residues. In germline, CDR1 is SGHND, CDR2 FRSKSL. CDR3 DNA (partial): TGTGCCAGCAGTTTGGGGGGTGCAAACACAGAAGTCTTC. Encoded protein: CASSLGGANTEVF. The entire CDR3 protein reads CASSLGGANTEVFF.

Points on this clone: Genes and germline are mouse. The CDR3 end falls 1 residue outside the read, so it is completed with the germline J gene. This sample also contains other DNA sequences that code for the same CDR3. This sequence joins TRBV3 and TRBJ1-1; D gene unclear. V lost 5 bases and J 2 bases, leaving 6 bases between the germline ends. Germline assignment: CDR1 SNHLY and CDR2 FYNGKV (reference sequence). The CDR3 runs to 12 residues. Incomplete CDR3 DNA: TGTGCCAGCAGCCTAGACAACACAGAAGTCTTC. Translation gives CASSLDNTEVF. The entire CDR3 reads CASSLDNTEVFF. Based on the CDR3 plus reference TRBV3 and TRBJ1-1, the full variable domain is GPKVLQIPSHQIIDMGQMVTLNCDPVSNHLYFYWYKQILGQQMEFLVNFYNGKVMEKSKLFKDQFSVERPDGSYFTLKIQPTALEDSAVYFCASSLDNTEVFFGKGTRLTVV.

A note on this clone: Gene names are mouse gene names. The read finishes 1 residue shy of the CDR3 end, and the germline J gene is used to complete it. This sample also contains other DNA sequences that code for the same CDR3. This chain connects TRBV1 to TRBJ2-2; 9 bases fit TRBD1. The V gene end was trimmed by 3 bases and the J gene end by 2 bases; junction bases not matched to a gene: 1. This CDR3 region has 15 residues. Germline CDR1 is NSQYPW and CDR2 is LRSPGD (reference sequence). The covered CDR3 bases are TGCACCTGCAGTGCTACAGGGGGCAACACCGGGCAGCTCTAC. Translating it yields CTCSATGGNTGQLY. The entire CDR3 sequence reads CTCSATGGNTGQLYF.

This clone was counted between two and nine times. Mouse germline and gene names are used. The CDR3 extends 1 residue past the end of the read, so its final part is completed from the germline J gene. This sequence joins TRBV15 and TRBJ2-7; 9 bases map to TRBD2. The CDR3 contains 14 residues. V lost 1 base to trimming and J lost 4 bases; unmatched junction nucleotides: 2. From germline, CDR1 is SGHND and CDR2 FRSKSL. CDR3 bases read: TGTGCCAGCAGTTTAGGCTGGGGGGGGTATGAACAGTAC. Encoded protein: CASSLGWGGYEQY. The full CDR3 protein reads CASSLGWGGYEQYF.

About this clone: The listed genes are named as in mouse. Read data end 1 residue before the CDR3 end; the end is taken from the germline J gene. V and J are TRBV13-2 and TRBJ2-7; D perhaps matches TRBD1 (5 bases). Germline CDR1 is NNHNN and CDR2 is SYGAGS (reference sequence). The CDR3 length is 13 residues. V was shortened by 0 bases and J by 4 bases, with 8 bases between the two germline ends. CDR3 region: CASGDADKYEQYF. CDR3 bases read: TGTGCCAGCGGTGATGCGGACAAATATGAACAGTAC.

Regarding this clone: Mouse gene names and germline throughout. The sequenced fragment ends 1 residue before the CDR3 boundary, so the rest is inferred from the germline J gene. V and J are TRBV17 and TRBJ2-1; 9 nucleotides agree with TRBD2. Germline V CDR1 and CDR2: MNHDT, YYDKIL. CDR3 length: 15 residues. The V segment lost 7 bases and the J segment 1 base; nucleotides outside the gene matches: 5. The CDR3 region is CASTPDWGNYAEQFF. CDR3 DNA (partial): TGTGCTAGCACCCCAGACTGGGGGAACTATGCTGAGCAGTTC.